The 11 T cell receptor beta chains below were found in one sample sequenced in a study of blood T cell repertoires in COVID-19. Generated by immunoSEQ multiplex PCR, the TCRdb table keeps only in-frame clones and is missing some. The sample holds approximately 300,000 clones, more than 80% seen once. Sequencing used peripheral blood. Source of these receptors: a woman aged 35 to 49 with acute or convalescent COVID-19.

The chain carries TRBV7-3 and TRBJ1-2, with 7 nucleotides matching TRBD1. CDR1 and CDR2 (germline): SGHTA, FQGTGA. This CDR3 has 13 amino acids. V dropped 5 bases and J dropped 6; count of bases not matched to a gene: 6. The CDR3, as DNA: TGTGCCAGCAGCGTTGACAGGGATCATGGCTACACCTTC. This gives the protein CASSVDRDHGYTF.

The chain has TRBV12-3 or TRBV12-4 and TRBJ1-1; 8 bases agree with TRBD1. The CDR3 spans 11 residues. Losses at the gene ends were 11 bases for V and 4 bases for J; bases not matched to a gene: 3. CDR3 sequence (DNA): TGTGCCGAGACAGGGGCCACTGAAGCTTTCTTT. Translated: CAETGATEAFF.

This sequence joins TRBV7-9 and TRBJ2-3, with TRBD2 matching 11 bases. Germline V gene sequence: CDR1 SEHNR, CDR2 FQNEAQ (reference sequence). This CDR3 spans 18 amino acids. The ends lost 0 bases at V and 0 bases at J; junction bases unmatched: 5. CDR3 loop: CASSLAELAGGSTDTQYF. The CDR3 DNA follows: TGTGCCAGCAGCTTAGCCGAGCTAGCGGGGGGCAGCACAGATACGCAGTATTTT.

The genes are TRBV19 and TRBJ2-1; TRBD1 aligns across 11 bases. CDR1 and CDR2 from the germline V gene are LNHDA and SQIVND (reference sequence). This CDR3 spans 17 amino acids. V lost 5 bases, J lost 6 bases, and 12 bases stayed unmatched. The CDR3 DNA is TGTGCCAGTAGTTGGGGGTCTTGGGACAGGGGGATCAATGAGCAGTTCTTC. Its protein product is CASSWGSWDRGINEQFF.

The chain carries TRBV7-9 and TRBJ1-5; maybe TRBD1 (6 bases). Germline CDR1 SEHNR, CDR2 FQNEAQ (reference sequence). The germline V and J ends were trimmed by 3 bases and 6 bases, with 18 bases remaining between them. The CDR3 covers 16 residues. The DNA for the CDR3 is TGTGCCAGCAGCTTGGGCCCCTCAGGGGTGGGTCAGCCCCAGCATTTT. Amino acids: CASSLGPSGVGQPQHF.

The chain employs TRBV2 and TRBJ1-4; the D is unclear. The CDR3 extends over 15 amino acids. V was shortened by 6 bases and J by 3 bases, with 14 bases between the two germline ends. The germline V gene has CDR1 SNHLY and CDR2 FYNNEI. The DNA of the CDR3 is TGTGCCAGCAGGGCCTCGACAAATCCTAATGAAAAACTGTTTTTT. Protein: CASRASTNPNEKLFF.

The genes are TRBV20-1 and TRBJ1-1; D remains unclear. Germline V gene lookup returns CDR1 DFQATT and CDR2 SNEGSKA (reference sequence). The V end lost 6 bases, the J end lost 6 bases, and 8 bases lay between the germline ends. The CDR3 covers 10 residues. In DNA form, the CDR3 reads TGCAGTGCCGCGGTCGCTGAAGCTTTCTTT. Translating gives CSAAVAEAFF.

V gene TRBV12-5 combines with J gene TRBJ2-2, with D maybe TRBD2 (6 bases). There are 14 residues in the CDR3. V dropped 7 bases and J dropped 5 bases, with 14 bases sitting between them. The germline V gene encodes CDR1 LGHNT and CDR2 FRNRAP. The CDR3 region has the DNA TGTGCTAGTGCCTCGGGAGTAGGGACCGGGGAGCTGTTTTTT. Translating it yields CASASGVGTGELFF.

The chain is built from TRBV19 and TRBJ1-5; 9 nucleotides line up with TRBD1. This CDR3 comprises 14 residues. V gave up 6 bases and J gave up 5 bases; unmatched junction bases: 5. CDR1 is LNHDA and CDR2 is SQIVND in the germline V gene (reference sequence). The DNA for the CDR3 is TGTGCCAGTAGCTCAACAGGGGGCTATCAGCCCCAGCATTTT. It encodes CASSSTGGYQPQHF.

V usage is TRBV6-5 and J usage is TRBJ1-1, with no clear D. V lost 0 bases and J 0 bases, leaving 11 bases between the germline ends. The length of the CDR3 is 16 residues. The germline gives CDR1 MNHEY, CDR2 SVGAGI. The CDR3 bases are TGTGCCAGCAGTTACTCAGAGGGCCCTGTGAACACTGAAGCTTTCTTT. Translated, it gives CASSYSEGPVNTEAFF.

The chain has TRBV6-5 and TRBJ1-1; D gene unclear. From germline, CDR1 is MNHEY and CDR2 SVGAGI. The CDR3 length is 12 residues. Trimming cost V 9 bases and J 2 bases, with 10 bases left between them. DNA of the CDR3: TGTGCCAGTTTGACTATTAACACTGAAGCTTTCTTT. Translation: CASLTINTEAFF.